These 13 T cell receptor beta chains were sequenced from one sample in a study of blood T cells in healthy people across ages. Using a J-beta primer mix together with a sample-barcoded 5' primer, a second PCR was run for 7 to 11 cycles. TCRdb called the 5' RACE reads again in MiXCR, with one record for every CDR3 protein. Of about 1 million distinct CDR3 sequences in the sample, 45% were seen once. Sequencing was performed on blood. These receptors were collected from an older woman in good health.

This clonotype was recorded only once. The rearrangement uses TRBV20-1 and TRBJ2-1; D unresolved. The CDR3 has 17 amino acids. V was pared by 5 bases and J by 0 bases, with 20 bases between. Germline V gene sequence: CDR1 DFQATT, CDR2 SNEGSKA (reference sequence). The CDR3 region is CSAWGRGSVGSYNEQFF. In DNA, the CDR3 is TGCAGTGCTTGGGGTCGCGGCTCGGTCGGCTCCTACAATGAGCAGTTCTTC.

The V call is TRBV29-1, the J call TRBJ1-2, with 11 bases matching TRBD1. V lost 3 bases, J lost 7 bases, and 10 bases stayed unmatched. Germline V gene data show CDR1 as SQVTM and CDR2 as ANQGSEA. The CDR3 sequence is 15 residues long. This CDR3 reads CSVEGGGQGARGYTF. The CDR3 DNA reads TGCAGCGTTGAGGGGGGTGGACAGGGGGCCCGTGGCTACACCTTC.

Concerning this clonotype: A junction end diverges from the germline sequence, so it may reflect a read error. This rearrangement joins TRBV7-6 to TRBJ2-7, with D perhaps matching TRBD2 (5 bases). TRBJ2-5 explains the end of the DNA better; the J call may be wrong. Germline-derived CDR1 and CDR2 are SGHVS and FNYEAQ. The CDR3 is 14 amino acids. In DNA, the CDR3 is TGTACCAGCAGCTTTGAAAGTCGGGGAGAGACCCAGTACTTC. Residues: CTSSFESRGETQYF.

The table lists this clonotype with a few counts. The CDR3 sequence is CASSGTRGNEQFF. The DNA for the CDR3 is TGTGCCAGCAGCGGTACTAGGGGTAATGAGCAGTTCTTC. The chain carries TRBV11-1 and TRBJ2-1, with D perhaps matching TRBD1 or TRBD2 (5 bases each). The CDR3 has 13 residues. Trimming removed 5 bases at V and 7 bases at J, with 12 bases between. The germline CDR1 and CDR2 sequences are SGHAT and FQDESV (reference sequence).

The chain combines TRBV27 with TRBJ2-2; TRBD1 agrees at 8 bases. V was pared by 3 bases and J by 3 bases, with 3 bases of the junction left unmatched. Germline values: CDR1 MNHEY, CDR2 SMNVEV (reference sequence). This CDR3 is 15 amino acids long. The DNA of the CDR3 is TGTGCCAGCAGTTTGCAGGGGGCGTACACCGGGGAGCTGTTTTTT. Its translation: CASSLQGAYTGELFF.

This clonotype was seen more than once but under ten times. The rearrangement uses TRBV3-1 and TRBJ2-4; possibly TRBD1 for D (6 bases). The CDR3 consists of 15 residues. V was cut by 1 base and J by 5 bases, with 12 bases left in between. Germline-derived CDR1 and CDR2 are LGHDT and YNNKEL (reference sequence). CDR3 loop: CASSQGGGQENIQYF. The CDR3 DNA reads as TGTGCCAGCAGCCAAGGTGGGGGACAAGAAAACATTCAGTACTTC.

The J gene is TRBJ2-5, the V gene TRBV12-3 or TRBV12-4; 9 nucleotides align to TRBD1. The CDR3 totals 17 residues. V shed 5 bases, J shed 4 bases, and the junction held 14 bases outside the gene matches. DNA for the CDR3: TGTGCCAGCAGTCCGGGACAGGGTGTCCGAGGAGCAGAGACCCAGTACTTC. Protein: CASSPGQGVRGAETQYF.

This chain uses TRBV15 with TRBJ2-2, with D perhaps matching TRBD2 (6 bases). Trimming stripped 4 bases from V and 6 bases from J, with 12 bases between. CDR3 length: 14 residues. Germline CDR1 reads LNHNV; CDR2 reads YYDKDF (reference sequence). In DNA, the CDR3 is TGTGCCACCAGCATAGGAGGGGTAGCCGGGGAGCTGTTTTTT. Translating it yields CATSIGGVAGELFF.

This clonotype was seen just once. This chain links TRBV12-5 with TRBJ1-2, with 9 bases matching TRBD1. CDR1 and CDR2 from the germline V gene are LGHNT and FRNRAP. The CDR3 has 13 residues. After removal of 7 bases from V and 8 bases from J, the junction contained 8 bases not matched to a gene. CDR3 DNA: TGTGCTAGTGTTTTTGGGACAGGGAGCGGCTACACCTTC. This codes for CASVFGTGSGYTF.

The V and J genes are TRBV18 and TRBJ2-5; D possibly matches TRBD1 or TRBD2 (5 bases each). In germline, CDR1 is KGHSH, CDR2 LQKENI. The CDR3 has 14 amino acids. V was trimmed by 2 bases and J by 4 bases, leaving 11 bases between them. The CDR3 DNA reads TGTGCCAGCTCACCAGACAGCCGGGGAGAGACCCAGTACTTC. It encodes CASSPDSRGETQYF.

The rearrangement joins TRBV5-1 to TRBJ2-4; D remains unclear. CDR3 length: 16 amino acids. Germline-derived CDR1 and CDR2 are SGHRS and YFSETQ. Trimming stripped 0 bases from V and 0 bases from J, with 10 bases between. The CDR3 bases are TGCGCCAGCAGCTTGGGGGTTAGCCTAGCCAAAAACATTCAGTACTTC. Translating gives CASSLGVSLAKNIQYF.

A few counts support this clonotype. The chain recombines TRBV5-1 with TRBJ2-7; TRBD1 is a possible D gene (5 bases). V gave up 3 bases and J gave up 1 base, with 14 bases separating them. This CDR3 has 15 residues. Per germline, CDR1 SGHRS and CDR2 YFSETQ. The CDR3 loop is CASSWSGMGSYEQYF. The CDR3, as DNA: TGCGCCAGCAGCTGGTCAGGGATGGGATCCTACGAGCAGTACTTC.

The V and J genes are TRBV7-8 and TRBJ1-4; 7 bases match TRBD1. Germline assignment: CDR1 SGHVS and CDR2 FQNEAQ. CDR3 length equals 15 residues. Trimming at V came to 1 base and at J to 4 bases, leaving 3 bases not matched to a gene. Here the CDR3 reads CASSLGDRDNEKLFF. The CDR3 DNA reads as TGTGCCAGCAGCTTAGGTGACAGGGATAATGAAAAACTGTTTTTT.